What follows is one T cell receptor beta chain and its context. The data were taken from a study of T cell changes during pregnancy in multiple sclerosis. Sequencing was performed with immunoSEQ multiplex PCR; in TCRdb, only in-frame clones are kept and a portion is missing. The table shows some 60,000 clones, with approximately 90% occurring only once. This CDR3 is 14 amino acids long. V shed 5 bases and J 10 bases; nucleotides not matched to a gene: 13. In germline, CDR1 is SGHTA, CDR2 FQGNSA. This clonotype originated in a female donor in good health, enrolled as a control in a pregnancy study. This chain connects TRBV7-2 to TRBJ1-1, with 7 nucleotides matching TRBD1. The sample in question was peripheral blood, obtained in the first trimester of pregnancy. The CDR3 spells CASSTPDRAMSAFF. The CDR3 bases are TGTGCCAGCAGCACCCCTGACAGGGCAATGTCAGCTTTCTTT.